This TCR beta chain was recorded in a study of blood T cell repertoires in COVID-19. Study-wide background: Material from acute and convalescent COVID-19 was sourced from the United States, Italy and Spain. In each case, the material was cDNA or gDNA derived from T cells, B-cell-depleted T cells, or PBMCs.

Looked up from germline, CDR1 is LNHDA and CDR2 is SQIVND (reference sequence). The CDR3 extends over 11 amino acids. Trimming took 4 bases from V and 14 from J, leaving 9 bases between them. Authors' data handling: Researchers report that nucleated cell counts were estimated from reference gene primer amplification. Libraries were prepared by immunoSEQ multiplex PCR; TCRdb keeps only in-frame clonotypes and omits some of them. The V and J calls and the clone size are those of that table, but D and trimming were determined from the DNA. Here the sample spans 250,000 or so clones, 80% to 90% being singletons.

Specimen: PBMCs or T cells enriched from blood (not recorded which). The clonotype originates from a man aged 40-49 years who had recovered from COVID-19. The V gene is TRBV19, the J gene TRBJ1-6, with D maybe TRBD1 (6 bases). The CDR3 loop reads CASSSRGTLHF. CDR3 in DNA: TGTGCCAGTAGTAGCAGGGGCACCCTCCACTTT. The entire variable domain, with the rest obtained from reference TRBV19 and TRBJ1-6, is as follows: DGGITQSPKYLFRKEGQNVTLSCEQNLNHDAMYWYRQDPGQGLRLIYYSQIVNDFQKGDIAEGYSVSREKKESFPLTVTSAQKNPTAFYLCASSSRGTLHFGNGTRLTVT.